The rows below give T cell receptor beta chains drawn from one sample of a study of T cell responses to AZD1222 COVID-19 vaccine. The repertoire was sequenced with immunoSEQ multiplex PCR; TCRdb's copy has only in-frame clones and lacks some. The data contain about 140,000 clones, around nine tenths of them singletons. This specimen consisted of peripheral blood, obtained 28 days after the second AZD1222 dose. All receptors come from an adult who received the AZD1222 COVID-19 vaccine. Each CDR3 is given with its conserved first and last residue. Each record gives: V gene, J gene, CDR3 protein.

V: TRBV11-2
J: TRBJ1-4
CDR3: CASSSQGVNEKLFF

V: TRBV30
J: TRBJ1-3
CDR3: CAWSADRAGNTIYF

V: TRBV5-1
J: TRBJ1-4
CDR3: CASSPRLSTNEKLFF

V: TRBV19
J: TRBJ1-2
CDR3: CASIGQRNDYGYTF

V: TRBV2
J: TRBJ1-5
CDR3: CASKTGERQPQHF

V: TRBV2
J: TRBJ1-5
CDR3: CASTTWGNQPQHF

V: TRBV30
J: TRBJ1-6
CDR3: CAWSTGQGRVSYNSPLHF

V: TRBV7-2
J: TRBJ1-6
CDR3: CASRITGDSPLHF

V: TRBV9
J: TRBJ1-6
CDR3: CASSPGWGEVVHLHF

V: TRBV5-1
J: TRBJ1-5
CDR3: CASSFDSDQPQHF